One and the same sample provided the 2 T cell receptor beta chains below, sequenced in a study of shared T cell receptors in the human thymus. This table comes from immunoSEQ multiplex PCR, and its TCRdb copy is limited to in-frame clones, with some not included. The top ten hold around 0.0099% of the sample, which has about 660,000 clones, 70% to 90% seen once. This sample was also put to use in a study of human thymus T cells.

Sequencing was done on a sample of thymocytes. Receptor source: a boy in the first two years of life with a congenital heart defect.

In DNA form, the CDR3 reads TGTGCCACCAGCAGATTAGGACTAGCGGCAAACACCGGGGAGCTGTTTTTT. Residues: CATSRLGLAANTGELFF. This chain uses TRBV15 with TRBJ2-2, with 10 bases lining up with TRBD2. V was pared by 2 bases and J by 2 bases, with 5 bases of the junction left unmatched. The CDR3 spans 17 residues. Germline V gene data show CDR1 as LNHNV and CDR2 as YYDKDF (reference sequence).

The chain recombines TRBV4-2 with TRBJ2-3; 10 bases line up with TRBD2. V lost 1 base to trimming and J lost 2 bases; unmatched junction nucleotides: 12. The CDR3 length is 19 residues. The germline gives CDR1 LGHNA, CDR2 YNFKEQ. The CDR3 spells CASSQGPPSSGSNTDTQYF. The CDR3 DNA is TGTGCCAGCAGCCAAGGCCCGCCCTCTAGCGGGAGTAACACAGATACGCAGTATTTT.